The rows below give T cell receptor beta chains drawn from one sample of a study. TCRdb re-derived calls from the 5' RACE reads in MiXCR, one entry per CDR3 protein. Of roughly 50,000 distinct CDR3 sequences listed, roughly 22% are singletons. The sample comprised tumor-infiltrating naive CD4+ T cells sorted from the breast tumor. These receptors were obtained from a female donor with breast cancer. The conserved cysteine and the conserved F or W are not part of the CDR3 here.

j_call v_call cdr3_aa
TRBJ1-1 TRBV10-1 ASSDPDRNTEAF
TRBJ2-1 TRBV15 ATSRDLGQGNEQF
TRBJ1-1 TRBV19 ASSPRQGANEAF
TRBJ2-5 TRBV7-2 ASSGREGTPVY
TRBJ2-3 TRBV7-2 ASTQGLHTQY
TRBJ1-6 TRBV12-3/TRBV12-4 ASSPRGSPLH
TRBJ2-7 TRBV27 ASSPTRQGEQY
TRBJ2-6 TRBV4-2 ASSQDRASGANVLT
TRBJ2-3 TRBV5-6 ASRHRTSGYTDTQY
TRBJ2-1 TRBV5-1 ASSFTSIGRSGTNEQF
TRBJ2-7 TRBV4-2 ASSQAPLAENSYEQY
TRBJ1-2 TRBV4-3 ASSQGGVPNYGYT
TRBJ1-6 TRBV7-9 ASSPLGDISSPLH
TRBJ2-7 TRBV20-1 SAIAFRGKGEQY
TRBJ2-1 TRBV6-5 ASSPDRGPYNEQF
TRBJ2-3 TRBV28 ASRNRGYLDTDTQY
TRBJ2-7 TRBV7-8 ASSRLAESYEQY
TRBJ1-5 TRBV6-2/TRBV6-3 ASSYGTGWDQPQH
TRBJ2-3 TRBV5-1 ASSPEGRPSTDTQY
TRBJ2-5 TRBV7-3 ASSLARAETQY
TRBJ2-5 TRBV7-2 ASSLGVDSGETQY
TRBJ1-5 TRBV4-3 ASSPRTGGNQPQH
TRBJ2-3 TRBV5-1 ASSIQSSTDTQY
TRBJ2-1 TRBV2 ASSEARGLAQNEQF
TRBJ2-3 TRBV18 ASSPALAGITDTQY
TRBJ2-3 TRBV7-9 AVNSGSTDTQY
TRBJ2-5 TRBV5-1 ASYPLGQAQETQY
TRBJ2-6 TRBV7-3 ASSLTSGALSGANVLT
TRBJ2-1 TRBV20-1 SARAWGHNEQF
TRBJ1-5 TRBV20-1 SASSPVGGNQPQH
TRBJ2-5 TRBV4-3 ASSQDLGGQTRY
TRBJ2-3 TRBV4-1 ASNTPIRGLSTDTQY
TRBJ2-7 TRBV7-2 ASSLRPSGSEQY
TRBJ1-2 TRBV5-1 ASSLAGTDNYGYT
TRBJ2-1 TRBV29-1 SGTSSYNEQF
TRBJ2-7 TRBV28 ASSLLSREQY
TRBJ2-1 TRBV11-3 ASSVRGQGGNEQF
TRBJ2-6 TRBV11-1 ASGPRTGLLSGANVLT
TRBJ2-1 TRBV5-1 ASSSTSSSYNEQF
TRBJ2-2 TRBV5-1 ASSLQTNTGELF
TRBJ2-7 TRBV6-1 ASSDPLPGRRFRNEQY